What follows describes a single TCR beta chain. This specimen belongs to a study of blood T cell repertoires in COVID-19. The CDR3 is made up of 13 amino acids. V shed 2 bases and J shed 3 bases, with 5 bases lying between them. Germline-derived CDR1 and CDR2 are SGDLS and YYNGEE. Original analysis: Counts of nucleated cells, estimated from reference gene primer amplification, were obtained. TCRdb keeps only in-frame clones here, not all; method: immunoSEQ multiplex PCR. V and J calls and clone size are copied from that table; D and trimming were computed from the DNA. The data contain under 250,000 clones, about 90% of them seen just once; the ten biggest clones take up 6.2%.

This clonotype was sampled from a man in his fifties or sixties with acute or convalescent COVID-19. Sequencing input: peripheral blood. The chain carries TRBV9 and TRBJ2-2; D uncertain. In nucleotides, the CDR3 is TGTGCCAGCAGCGTCTGGCACACCGGGGAGCTGTTTTTT. It encodes CASSVWHTGELFF.